This T cell receptor beta chain was sequenced in a study of T cells in localized non-small cell lung cancer (dated by TCRdb to about 2020). For the study in its entirety: The study examined T cell repertoires in roughly 240 patients with early-stage NSCLC and compared tumors with uninvolved tumor-adjacent lungs. The cohort was made up of roughly 250 treatment-naive NSCLC patients whose localized lung tumors had been resected. Of the NSCLC patients, 120 to 150 were male and approximately 100 were female, and the mean age was about 69 years. The full study reports these points: Higher T cell density in blood was associated with longer overall survival, whereas higher clonality in adjacent lung was associated with shorter survival. Uninvolved tumor-adjacent lung showed the highest T cell clonality, higher than tumor, which suggests more focused antigenic responses in the uninvolved tumor-adjacent lung. Because the study design was exploratory, TCR variables were selected using unadjusted p-values without false-discovery rate correction. Because multi-region tumor sequencing was not performed, intratumor heterogeneity could not be ruled out. A median of around 50 of the top 100 tumor clones were detected in paired uninvolved adjacent lung, and around 30 of these tumor clones were also found among the top 100 clones of the paired uninvolved adjacent lung.

TCR beta CDR3 regions were sequenced from DNA using the immunoSEQ Assay. The authors' pipeline ran thus. To compute T cell density, TCR beta template counts were normalized to usable DNA, which was estimated by amplifying housekeeping genes. Richness was estimated with the preseqR package, extrapolating to 400,000 templates for PBMC samples and 120,000 templates for tissue samples. Clonality was taken to be one minus Pielou's evenness. Tissue-enriched TCRs were identified by differential abundance testing using productive amino-acid clonotypes, minimum total count 5 and alpha 0.1. The Jaccard Index and the Morisita Overlap Index were used to measure how much the repertoires overlapped between compartments. TCR beta CDR3s were clustered by GLIPH together with public tetramer-defined viral CDR3s, and at least three viral sequences plus V-gene enrichment were required for viral motifs. Entries here come from immuneACCESS through TCRdb and include only in-frame sequences with V and J called. Some clones fail to appear in such tables; in the studies checked, an unresolved V gene covers under half of the shortfall, and the cause of the remainder is unknown. The DNA was the basis for D and trimming; V, J and clone size are from that table. The sample contains roughly 2,600 clones, approximately 23% of them found a single time. Around an eighth of the sample goes to the ten largest clones.

The sample holds a few counts of this clone. There is no known antigen for this receptor. No base qualities exist here, and no much larger clone lies one base off it. At diagnosis, tumor, uninvolved tumor-adjacent lung and peripheral blood were collected and then preserved as a mix of FFPE and fresh-frozen material. Compared with germline, V lacks 4 bases and J lacks 4 bases; bases without a gene match: 3. In the germline V gene, CDR1 corresponds to SGHNT and CDR2 to YENEEA. The CDR3 sequence holds 15 residues, the cysteine and phenylalanine included. Only the CDR3 portion is preserved as DNA: 45 bases, with reading frame beginning at the first base.

This TCR derives from a male donor aged 60 or over with stage II lung adenocarcinoma. This receptor chain uses TRBV11-3 and TRBJ2-1, and 11 junctional nucleotides match TRBD2. The sequencing used lung tumor tissue, collected before any cancer treatment. The CDR3 protein is CASSSLAGGYNEQFF. In nucleotide form, the sequence is TGTGCCAGCAGCTCCCTAGCGGGGGGTTACAATGAGCAGTTCTTC.